This TCR beta chain is drawn from a study of CD8+ T cells in alopecia areata. Study overall: Those treated were given oral tofacitinib at 5 to 10 mg twice daily.

Comment on this clone: Its antigen remains unidentified.

Treatment indicated: oral pan-JAK inhibitor, 5-10 mg twice daily. Broader study findings: With patients, TCR sharing proved less clear than in mice, a difference possibly related to HLA. Among the top 100, expanded CD8+ clones were significantly decreased by tofacitinib, as was scalp clonality.

The CDR3 has 15 amino acids. Trimming took 0 bases from V and 4 from J, leaving 13 bases between them. Germline-derived CDR1 and CDR2 are SGHNT and YYREEE (reference sequence). RNA was isolated and reverse transcribed to cDNA, the sequencing template. Using immunoSEQ multiplex PCR, the repertoire was profiled, and TCRdb retains in-frame clones only, with some absent. Found here are roughly 180,000 clones, around 56% of them singletons; the top ten hold 3% to 3.5%. This material consisted of CD4+ T cells sorted from blood, taken at week 4, from a patient treated with tofacitinib. The J gene is TRBJ2-5, the V gene TRBV5-4; a weak D match, TRBD2 (5 bases). The source of this sequence is a human donor with alopecia areata. This CDR3 reads CASSLVSGSGETQYF. The CDR3 DNA reads TGTGCCAGCAGCTTGGTGTCGGGATCGGGAGAGACCCAGTACTTC.